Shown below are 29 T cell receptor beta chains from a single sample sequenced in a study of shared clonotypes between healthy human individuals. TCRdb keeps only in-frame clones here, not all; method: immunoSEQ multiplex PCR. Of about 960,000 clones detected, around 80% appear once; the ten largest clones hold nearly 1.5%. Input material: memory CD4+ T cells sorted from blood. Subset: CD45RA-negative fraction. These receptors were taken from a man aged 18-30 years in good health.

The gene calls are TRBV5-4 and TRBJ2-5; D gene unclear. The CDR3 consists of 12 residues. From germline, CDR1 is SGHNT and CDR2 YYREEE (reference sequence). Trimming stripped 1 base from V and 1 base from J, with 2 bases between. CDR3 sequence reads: CASSLLQETQYF. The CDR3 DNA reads TGTGCCAGCAGCTTGCTCCAAGAGACCCAGTACTTC.

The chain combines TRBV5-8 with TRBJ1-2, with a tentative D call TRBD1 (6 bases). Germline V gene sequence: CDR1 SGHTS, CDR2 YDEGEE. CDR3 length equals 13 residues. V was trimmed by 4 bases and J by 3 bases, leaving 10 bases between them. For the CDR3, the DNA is TGTGCCAGCAGCCGCAACAGGGACTATGGCTACACCTTC. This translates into CASSRNRDYGYTF.

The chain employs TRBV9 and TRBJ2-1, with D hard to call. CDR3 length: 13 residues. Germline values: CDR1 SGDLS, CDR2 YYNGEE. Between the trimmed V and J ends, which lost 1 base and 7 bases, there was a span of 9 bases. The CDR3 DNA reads TGTGCCAGCAGCGTAAGCGACTGGAATGAGCAGTTCTTC. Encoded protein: CASSVSDWNEQFF.

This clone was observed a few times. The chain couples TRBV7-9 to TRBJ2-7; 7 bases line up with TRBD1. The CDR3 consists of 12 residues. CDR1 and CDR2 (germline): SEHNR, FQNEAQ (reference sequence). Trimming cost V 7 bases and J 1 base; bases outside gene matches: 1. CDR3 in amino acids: CASTTGSYEQYF. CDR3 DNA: TGTGCCAGCACGACAGGGTCCTACGAGCAGTACTTC.

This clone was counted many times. The CDR3 sequence: CAWMESFRGYTF. DNA of the CDR3: TGTGCCTGGATGGAGTCTTTCCGGGGCTACACCTTC. The rearrangement links TRBV30 to TRBJ1-2; D is unresolved. V lost 4 bases and J lost 8, with 14 bases in between. Germline V gene lookup returns CDR1 GTSNPN and CDR2 SVGIG (reference sequence). The CDR3 length is 12 residues.

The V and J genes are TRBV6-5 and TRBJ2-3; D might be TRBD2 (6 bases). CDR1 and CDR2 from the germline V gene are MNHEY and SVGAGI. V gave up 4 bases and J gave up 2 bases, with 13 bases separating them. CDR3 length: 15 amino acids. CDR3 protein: CASSSIADHTDTQYF. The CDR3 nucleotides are TGTGCCAGCAGTTCGATAGCGGACCACACAGATACGCAGTATTTT.

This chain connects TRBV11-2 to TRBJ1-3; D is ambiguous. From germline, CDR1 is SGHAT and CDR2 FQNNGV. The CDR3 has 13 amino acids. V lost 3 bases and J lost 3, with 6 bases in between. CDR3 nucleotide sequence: TGTGCCAGCAGCTTCTCAGGTGGAAACACCATATATTTT. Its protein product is CASSFSGGNTIYF. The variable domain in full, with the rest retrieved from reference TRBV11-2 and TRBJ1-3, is EAGVAQSPRYKIIEKRQSVAFWCNPISGHATLYWYQQILGQGPKLLIQFQNNGVVDDSQLPKDRFSAERLKGVDSTLKIQPAKLEDSAVYLCASSFSGGNTIYFGEGSWLTVV.

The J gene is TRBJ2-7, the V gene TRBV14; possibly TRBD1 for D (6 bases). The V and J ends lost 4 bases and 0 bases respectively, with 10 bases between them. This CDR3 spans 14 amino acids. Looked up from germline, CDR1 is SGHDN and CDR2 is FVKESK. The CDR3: CASSPNRDSYEQYF. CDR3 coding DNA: TGTGCCAGCAGCCCGAACAGGGACTCCTACGAGCAGTACTTC. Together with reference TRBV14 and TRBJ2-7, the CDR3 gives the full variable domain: EAGVTQFPSHSVIEKGQTVTLRCDPISGHDNLYWYRRVMGKEIKFLLHFVKESKQDESGMPNNRFLAERTGGTYSTLKVQPAELEDSGVYFCASSPNRDSYEQYFGPGTRLTVT.

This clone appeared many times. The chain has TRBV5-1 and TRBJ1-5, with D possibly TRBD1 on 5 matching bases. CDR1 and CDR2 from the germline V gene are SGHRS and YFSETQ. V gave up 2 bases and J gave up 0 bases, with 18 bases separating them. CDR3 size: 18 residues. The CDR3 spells CASSLWGDEEISNQPQHF. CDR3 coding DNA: TGCGCCAGCAGCTTATGGGGGGACGAGGAAATTAGCAATCAGCCCCAGCATTTT.

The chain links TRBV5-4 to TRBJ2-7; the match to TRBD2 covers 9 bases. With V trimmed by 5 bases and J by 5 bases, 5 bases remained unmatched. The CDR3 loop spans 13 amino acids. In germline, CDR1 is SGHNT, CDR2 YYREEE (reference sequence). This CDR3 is CASRLAGVDEQYF. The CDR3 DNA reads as TGTGCCAGCAGACTAGCGGGCGTCGACGAGCAGTACTTC.

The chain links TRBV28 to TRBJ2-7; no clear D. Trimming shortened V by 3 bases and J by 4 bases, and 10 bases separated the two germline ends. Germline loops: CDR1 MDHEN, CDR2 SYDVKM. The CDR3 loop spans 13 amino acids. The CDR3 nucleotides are TGTGCCAGCAGTTTCCCAGGATTATACGAGCAGTACTTC. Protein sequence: CASSFPGLYEQYF.

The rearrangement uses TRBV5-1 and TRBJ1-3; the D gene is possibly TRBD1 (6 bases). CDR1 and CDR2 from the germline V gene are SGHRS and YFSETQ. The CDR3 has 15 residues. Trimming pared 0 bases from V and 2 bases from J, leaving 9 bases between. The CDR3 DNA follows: TGCGCCAGCAGCTTGGACTCAGGGGCTGGAAACACCATATATTTT. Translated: CASSLDSGAGNTIYF.

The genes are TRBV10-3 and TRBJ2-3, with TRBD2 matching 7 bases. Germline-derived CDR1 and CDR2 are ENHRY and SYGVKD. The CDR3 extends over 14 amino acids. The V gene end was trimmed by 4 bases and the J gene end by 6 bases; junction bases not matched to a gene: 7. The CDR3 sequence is CAISVGLERDTQYF. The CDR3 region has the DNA TGTGCCATCAGTGTCGGACTAGAACGGGATACGCAGTATTTT.

CDR3 bases: TGTGCCATCGCCGATAATTCAGGGGGGAATCAGCCCCAGCATTTT. It is translated as CAIADNSGGNQPQHF. This chain connects TRBV10-3 to TRBJ1-5, with TRBD1 matching 7 bases. V shed 8 bases, J shed 4 bases, and the junction held 11 bases outside the gene matches. Germline V gene data show CDR1 as ENHRY and CDR2 as SYGVKD. The CDR3 length is 15 residues.

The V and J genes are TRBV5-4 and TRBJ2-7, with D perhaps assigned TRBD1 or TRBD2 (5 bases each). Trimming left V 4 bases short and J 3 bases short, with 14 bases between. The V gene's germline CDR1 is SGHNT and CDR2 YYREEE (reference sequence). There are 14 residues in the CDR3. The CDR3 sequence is CASSQSGTLYEQYF. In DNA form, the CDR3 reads TGTGCCAGCAGCCAATCCGGGACCCTCTACGAGCAGTACTTC.

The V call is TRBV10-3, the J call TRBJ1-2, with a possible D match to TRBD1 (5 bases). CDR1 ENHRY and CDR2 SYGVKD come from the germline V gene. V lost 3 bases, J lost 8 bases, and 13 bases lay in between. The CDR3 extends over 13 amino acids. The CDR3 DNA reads TGTGCCATCAGTGAAGGGCAGGGTCGGGGCTACACCTTC. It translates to CAISEGQGRGYTF.

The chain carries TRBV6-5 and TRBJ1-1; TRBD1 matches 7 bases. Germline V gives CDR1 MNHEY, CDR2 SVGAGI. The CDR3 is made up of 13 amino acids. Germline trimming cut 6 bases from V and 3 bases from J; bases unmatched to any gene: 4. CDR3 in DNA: TGTGCCAGCAGAAGGGGGCTTGACACTGAAGCTTTCTTT. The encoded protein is CASRRGLDTEAFF.

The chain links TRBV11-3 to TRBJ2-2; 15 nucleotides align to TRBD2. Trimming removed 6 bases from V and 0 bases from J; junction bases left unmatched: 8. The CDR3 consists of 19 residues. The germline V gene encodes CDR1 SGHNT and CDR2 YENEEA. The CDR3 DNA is TGTGCCAGCAGTTCTCCGGGACTAGCGGGAGGTTCGAACACCGGGGAGCTGTTTTTT. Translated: CASSSPGLAGGSNTGELFF. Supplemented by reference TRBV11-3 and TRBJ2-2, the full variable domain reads EAGVVQSPRYKIIEKKQPVAFWCNPISGHNTLYWYLQNLGQGPELLIRYENEEAVDDSQLPKDRFSAERLKGVDSTLKIQPAELGDSAVYLCASSSPGLAGGSNTGELFFGEGSRLTVL.

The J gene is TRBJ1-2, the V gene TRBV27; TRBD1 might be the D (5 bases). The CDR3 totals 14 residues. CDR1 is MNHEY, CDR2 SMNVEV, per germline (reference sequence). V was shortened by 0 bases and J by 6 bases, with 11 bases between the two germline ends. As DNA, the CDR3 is TGTGCCAGCAGTTTATCCGCAGGGTGGAATGGCTACACCTTC. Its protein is CASSLSAGWNGYTF.

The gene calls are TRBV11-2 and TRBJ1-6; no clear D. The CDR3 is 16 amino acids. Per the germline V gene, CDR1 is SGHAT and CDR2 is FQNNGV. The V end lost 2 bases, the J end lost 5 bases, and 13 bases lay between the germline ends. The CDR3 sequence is CASSLFGTDDNSPLHF. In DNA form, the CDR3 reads TGTGCCAGCAGCTTATTCGGAACGGACGATAATTCACCCCTCCACTTT.

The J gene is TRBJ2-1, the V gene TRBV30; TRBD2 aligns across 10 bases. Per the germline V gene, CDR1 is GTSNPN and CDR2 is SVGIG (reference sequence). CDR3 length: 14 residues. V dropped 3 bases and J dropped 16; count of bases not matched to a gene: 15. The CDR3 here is CAWSGTSEREGQFF. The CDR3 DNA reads TGTGCCTGGAGCGGTACGAGCGAGCGGGAGGGCCAATTCTTC.

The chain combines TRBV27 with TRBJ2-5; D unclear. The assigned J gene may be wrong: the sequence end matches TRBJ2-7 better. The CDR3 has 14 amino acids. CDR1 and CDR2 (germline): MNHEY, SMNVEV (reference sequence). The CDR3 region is CASSLHLWSYEQYF. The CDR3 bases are TGTGCCAGCAGTTTACATCTGTGGTCCTACGAGCAGTACTTC.

This CDR3 is CASSFWTSAAGELFF. The CDR3 nucleotides read TGTGCCAGCAGCTTTTGGACTTCCGCGGCGGGGGAGCTGTTTTTT. The chain links TRBV7-2 to TRBJ2-2, with a tentative D call TRBD2 (5 bases). This CDR3 contains 15 residues. Germline V gene lookup returns CDR1 SGHTA and CDR2 FQGNSA. Trimming removed 3 bases from V and 8 bases from J, with 16 bases in between.

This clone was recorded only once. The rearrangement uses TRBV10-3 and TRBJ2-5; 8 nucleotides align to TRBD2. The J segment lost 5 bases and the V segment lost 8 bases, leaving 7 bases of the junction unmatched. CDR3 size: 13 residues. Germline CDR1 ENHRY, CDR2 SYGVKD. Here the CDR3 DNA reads TGTGCCATCGCAGCGGGGGCTCGGGAGACCCAGTACTTC. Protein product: CAIAAGARETQYF.

For the CDR3, the DNA is TGTGCCAGCAGTCCGTTCTCGGGACAGGGGGCCTTTGGAGCCAAAAACATTCAGTACTTC. Residues: CASSPFSGQGAFGAKNIQYF. The chain has TRBV28 and TRBJ2-4, with 12 bases fitting TRBD1. From germline, CDR1 is MDHEN and CDR2 SYDVKM. V gave up 5 bases and J gave up 0 bases; unmatched junction bases: 14. This CDR3 has 20 amino acids.

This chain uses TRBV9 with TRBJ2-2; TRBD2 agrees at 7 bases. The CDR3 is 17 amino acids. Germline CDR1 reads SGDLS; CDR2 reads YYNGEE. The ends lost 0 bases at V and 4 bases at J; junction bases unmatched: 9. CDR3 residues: CASSVGASGYSTGELFF. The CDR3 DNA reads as TGTGCCAGCAGCGTAGGGGCTAGCGGATATAGCACCGGGGAGCTGTTTTTT.

This chain's CDR3 is CASSLRSNTGELFF. As DNA, the CDR3 is TGTGCCAGCAGTTTACGGTCGAACACCGGGGAGCTGTTTTTT. V usage is TRBV28 and J usage is TRBJ2-2; D unresolved. V lost 2 bases to trimming and J lost 0 bases, with 4 bases between them. The V gene's germline CDR1 is MDHEN and CDR2 SYDVKM. This CDR3 has 14 amino acids.

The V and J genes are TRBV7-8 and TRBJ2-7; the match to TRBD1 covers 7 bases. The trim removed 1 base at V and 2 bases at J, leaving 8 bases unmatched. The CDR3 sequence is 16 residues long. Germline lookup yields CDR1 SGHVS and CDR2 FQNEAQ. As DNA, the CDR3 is TGTGCCAGCAGCTTAGGGGGTGGGACAGCTACCTACGAGCAGTACTTC. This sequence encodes CASSLGGGTATYEQYF.

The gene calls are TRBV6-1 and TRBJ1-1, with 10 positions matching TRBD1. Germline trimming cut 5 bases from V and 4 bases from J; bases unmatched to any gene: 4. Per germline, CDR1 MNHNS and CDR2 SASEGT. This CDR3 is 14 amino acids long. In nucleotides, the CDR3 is TGTGCCAGCAGTTCTGGACAGGGGGGCACTGAAGCTTTCTTT. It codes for CASSSGQGGTEAFF.